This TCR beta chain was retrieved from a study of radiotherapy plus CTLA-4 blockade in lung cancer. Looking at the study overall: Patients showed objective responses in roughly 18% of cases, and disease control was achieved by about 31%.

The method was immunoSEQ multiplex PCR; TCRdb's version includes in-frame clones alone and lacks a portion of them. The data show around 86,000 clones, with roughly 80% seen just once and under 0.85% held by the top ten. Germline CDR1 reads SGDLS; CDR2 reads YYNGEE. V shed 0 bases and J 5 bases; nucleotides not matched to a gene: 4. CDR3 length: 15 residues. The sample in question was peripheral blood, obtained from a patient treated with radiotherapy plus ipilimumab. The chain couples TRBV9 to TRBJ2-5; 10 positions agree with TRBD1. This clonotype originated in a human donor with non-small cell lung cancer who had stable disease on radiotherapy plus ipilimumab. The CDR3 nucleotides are TGTGCCAGCAGCGTAGGGAGGGGACAGGGGGAGACCCAGTACTTC. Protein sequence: CASSVGRGQGETQYF.